The T cell receptor (beta chain) under discussion was sequenced for a study of blood T cell repertoires in COVID-19 (dated by TCRdb to 2020 to 2022). Regarding the research as a whole: Collaborator samples came from the United States, Italy and Spain and covered acute and convalescent phases of COVID-19. The prospective study material was composed of cDNA or gDNA derived from T cells, B-cell-depleted T cells, or PBMCs. Subjects who had been exposed to COVID-19, were actively infected with it, or had recovered from it provided the deeply sampled blood TCRbeta repertoires that made up the dataset. The repertoires were made available in a free public database intended to serve as a resource for research on the immune response to SARS-CoV-2. HLA class I and class II types, where available, came from metadata supplied by the sample provider rather than from assay-based typing. Samples were obtained from the ongoing ImmuneRACE study (first 160 participants) and from approximately 1,200 subjects provided by 6 global collaborators. A de-identified subject ID, COVID-19 status, age in years and sex were almost always included in the sample metadata. Points the paper makes about the study in general: Clinical and demographic metadata were provided uncurated, with the amount varying by source and participant.

Each collaborating institution followed its own protocols to collect whole blood in K2EDTA tubes. Collaborator samples were shipped for TCRbeta analysis as frozen whole blood, isolated PBMCs, or DNA extracted from either sample type. With regard to this clone: Which antigen it targets is not known. Nothing much larger sits one base from this clone, and base qualities are not available.

TCRbeta CDR3 regions were amplified from genomic DNA using the immunoSEQ Assay, a bias-controlled multiplex PCR. The published analysis was carried out like this. Nucleated cell counts per sample were estimated from amplification of reference gene primers within the assay. Sequence reads were collapsed and filtered to measure the absolute abundance of every unique TCRbeta CDR3 rearrangement. For each sample, productive Simpson clonality was calculated as the square root of Simpson's diversity index across productive rearrangements. This is the immuneACCESS table as TCRdb keeps it, with only in-frame sequences that have V and J called. A part of the clones is gone; compared with another copy, unresolved V genes explain less than half, and the rest is unexplained. That table gives V, J and clone size, and the DNA gave D and trimming. This sample holds more than 95,000 clones; 87% were observed only once. The ten largest clones add up to approximately 3.1% of the sample.

The receptor was isolated from a man aged 50 or older in a cohort sampled during active COVID-19. Sequencing used peripheral blood.

The CDR3 here reads CASSLGDRGTYEQYF. The nucleotide sequence is given as TGTGCCAGCAGCTTAGGAGACAGGGGCACCTACGAGCAGTACTTC. The V and J segments used are TRBV7-6 and TRBJ2-7; 8 junctional bases match TRBD1. The CDR3 covers 15 residues, taking in both the cysteine and the phenylalanine. The only DNA kept is the CDR3, 45 bases in frame from the first base. The germline V gene sets CDR1 to SGHVS and CDR2 to FNYEAQ. Compared with germline, V lacks 1 base and J lacks 2 bases; bases without a gene match: 4.